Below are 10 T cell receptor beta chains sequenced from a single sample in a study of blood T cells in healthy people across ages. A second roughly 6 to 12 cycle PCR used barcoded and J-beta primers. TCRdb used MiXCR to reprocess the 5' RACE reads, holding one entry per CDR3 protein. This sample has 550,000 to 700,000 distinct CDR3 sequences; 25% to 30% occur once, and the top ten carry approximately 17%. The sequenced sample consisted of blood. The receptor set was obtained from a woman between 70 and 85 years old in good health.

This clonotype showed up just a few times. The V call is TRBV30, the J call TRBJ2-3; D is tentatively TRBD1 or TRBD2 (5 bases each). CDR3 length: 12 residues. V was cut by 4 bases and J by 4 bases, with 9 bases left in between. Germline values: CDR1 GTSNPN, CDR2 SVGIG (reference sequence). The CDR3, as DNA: TGTGCCTGGACTGTGGGGGCAGATACGCAGTATTTT. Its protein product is CAWTVGADTQYF. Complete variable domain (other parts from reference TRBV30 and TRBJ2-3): SQTIHQWPATLVQPVGSPLSLECTVEGTSNPNLYWYRQAAGRGLQLLFYSVGIGQISSEVPQNLSASRPQDRQFILSSKKLLLSDSGFYLCAWTVGADTQYFGPGTRLTVL.

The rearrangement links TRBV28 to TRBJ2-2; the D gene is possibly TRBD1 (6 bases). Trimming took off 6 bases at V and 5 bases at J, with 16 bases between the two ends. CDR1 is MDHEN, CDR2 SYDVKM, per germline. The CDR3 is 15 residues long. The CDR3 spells CASSSTGSRTGELFF. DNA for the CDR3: TGTGCCAGCAGCTCGACAGGAAGCCGAACCGGGGAGCTGTTTTTT.

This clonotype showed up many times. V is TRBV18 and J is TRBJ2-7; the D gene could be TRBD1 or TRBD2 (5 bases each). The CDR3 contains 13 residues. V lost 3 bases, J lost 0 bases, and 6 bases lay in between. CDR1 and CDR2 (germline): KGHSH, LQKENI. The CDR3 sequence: CASSPGVSYEQYF. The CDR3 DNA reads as TGTGCCAGCTCACCGGGGGTCTCCTACGAGCAGTACTTC. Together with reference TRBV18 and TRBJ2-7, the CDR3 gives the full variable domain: NAGVMQNPRHLVRRRGQEARLRCSPMKGHSHVYWYRQLPEEGLKFMVYLQKENIIDESGMPKERFSAEFPKEGPSILRIQQVVRGDSAAYFCASSPGVSYEQYFGPGTRLTVT.

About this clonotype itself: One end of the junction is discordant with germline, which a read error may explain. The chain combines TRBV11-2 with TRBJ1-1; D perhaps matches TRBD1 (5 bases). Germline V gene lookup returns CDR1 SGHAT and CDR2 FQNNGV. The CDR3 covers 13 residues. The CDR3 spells CVSSLDGGTEAFF. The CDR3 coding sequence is TGTGTCAGCAGCTTAGATGGGGGGACTGAAGCTTTCTTT.

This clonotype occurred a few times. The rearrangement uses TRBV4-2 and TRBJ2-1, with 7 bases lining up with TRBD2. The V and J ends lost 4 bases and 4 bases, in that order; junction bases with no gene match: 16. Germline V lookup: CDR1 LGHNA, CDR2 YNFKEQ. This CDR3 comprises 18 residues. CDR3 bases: TGTGCCAGCAGCCGGGCAGGGTTGGTAGCGGGTAATTACAATGAGCAGTTCTTC. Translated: CASSRAGLVAGNYNEQFF.

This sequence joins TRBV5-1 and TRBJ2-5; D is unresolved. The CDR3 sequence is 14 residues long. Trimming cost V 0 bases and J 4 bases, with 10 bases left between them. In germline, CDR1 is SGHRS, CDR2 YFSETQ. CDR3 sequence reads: CASSLGFTLETQYF. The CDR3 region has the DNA TGCGCCAGCAGCTTGGGGTTTACTCTAGAGACCCAGTACTTC.

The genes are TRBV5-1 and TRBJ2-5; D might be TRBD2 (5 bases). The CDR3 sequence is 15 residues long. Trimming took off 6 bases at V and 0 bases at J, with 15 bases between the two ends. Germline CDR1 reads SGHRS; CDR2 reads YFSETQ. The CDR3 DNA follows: TGCGCCAGCAAAACCTGGACTGGATACCAAGAGACCCAGTACTTC. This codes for CASKTWTGYQETQYF. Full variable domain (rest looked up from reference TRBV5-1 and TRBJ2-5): KAGVTQTPRYLIKTRGQQVTLSCSPISGHRSVSWYQQTPGQGLQFLFEYFSETQRNKGNFPGRFSGRQFSNSRSEMNVSTLELGDSALYLCASKTWTGYQETQYFGPGTRLLVL.

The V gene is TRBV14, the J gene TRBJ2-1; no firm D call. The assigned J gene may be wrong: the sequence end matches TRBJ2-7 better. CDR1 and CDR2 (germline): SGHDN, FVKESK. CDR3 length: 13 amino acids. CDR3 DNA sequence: TGTGCCAGCAGCCATGCACCGTACTACGAGCAGTACTTC. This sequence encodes CASSHAPYYEQYF.

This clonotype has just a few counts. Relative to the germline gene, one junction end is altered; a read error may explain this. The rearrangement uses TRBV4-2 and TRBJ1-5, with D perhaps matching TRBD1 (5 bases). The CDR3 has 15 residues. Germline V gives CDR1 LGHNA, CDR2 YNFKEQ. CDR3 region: CAGSPGIQGDQPQHF. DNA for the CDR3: TGTGCCGGCAGCCCGGGGATTCAGGGAGATCAGCCCCAGCATTTT.

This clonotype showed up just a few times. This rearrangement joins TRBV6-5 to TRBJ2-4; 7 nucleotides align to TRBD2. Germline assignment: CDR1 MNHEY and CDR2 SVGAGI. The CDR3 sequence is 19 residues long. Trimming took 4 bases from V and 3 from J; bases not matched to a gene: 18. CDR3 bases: TGTGCCAGCAGTTCTTTTAGCGCGGGGGTTGGGGTGGGCAAAAACATTCAGTACTTC. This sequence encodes CASSSFSAGVGVGKNIQYF.